The source of this T cell receptor (beta chain) is a study of blood T cell repertoires in COVID-19. Overall study: Sites across the United States, Italy and Spain contributed samples from acute and convalescent COVID-19.

As handled by the study authors: Using reference gene primer amplification, nucleated cell counts were estimated. Measured with immunoSEQ multiplex PCR; TCRdb has only the in-frame clones, and not every one. The DNA gave D and trimming, while V, J and clone size come from that table. The sample has approximately 310,000 clones, 87% seen once. The CDR3 has 14 amino acids. Germline-derived CDR1 and CDR2 are SGDLS and YYNGEE. V was cut by 0 bases and J by 7 bases, with 12 bases left in between. This sequence originates from a man aged 50-59 years with active or convalescent COVID-19. This chain uses TRBV9 with TRBJ2-3; weak D call: TRBD1 (5 bases). The sequencing sample was made of peripheral blood. CDR3 amino acids: CASSVGARDNTQYF. CDR3 bases: TGTGCCAGCAGCGTAGGGGCCAGGGATAATACGCAGTATTTT. Using reference TRBV9 and TRBJ2-3 for the parts outside the CDR3, the full variable domain is DSGVTQTPKHLITATGQRVTLRCSPRSGDLSVYWYQQSLDQGLQFLIQYYNGEERAKGNILERFSAQQFPDLHSELNLSSLELGDSALYFCASSVGARDNTQYFGPGTRLTVL.